This T cell receptor (beta chain) was found in a study of shared clonotypes between healthy human individuals. Overall study results and limits: A reduction in generation probabilities was seen for non-shared clonotypes relative to those shared by all four donors.

Healthy HIV-negative adults with no recent acute infections or vaccinations were recruited as donors. Clones were sequenced by immunoSEQ multiplex PCR, and TCRdb holds only the in-frame ones, with some missing. The sample contains 1.5 million to 1.9 million clones, approximately 98% of which appear only once. With regard to this clone: Its specificity is not known.

The length of the CDR3 is 15 residues. Trimming at V came to 3 bases and at J to 3 bases, leaving 5 bases not matched to a gene. Germline values: CDR1 WNHNN, CDR2 SYGVQD (reference sequence). Sequencing used naive CD4+ T cells sorted from blood. Subset in this sample: CD45RA+ positively selected. The sequence derives from a man younger than 45 in good health. This chain links TRBV10-1 with TRBJ2-1; 7 bases agree with TRBD2. Here the CDR3 DNA reads TGCGCCAGCAGTGACGGGACTACCTTCTACAATGAGCAGTTCTTC. Its protein product is CASSDGTTFYNEQFF.